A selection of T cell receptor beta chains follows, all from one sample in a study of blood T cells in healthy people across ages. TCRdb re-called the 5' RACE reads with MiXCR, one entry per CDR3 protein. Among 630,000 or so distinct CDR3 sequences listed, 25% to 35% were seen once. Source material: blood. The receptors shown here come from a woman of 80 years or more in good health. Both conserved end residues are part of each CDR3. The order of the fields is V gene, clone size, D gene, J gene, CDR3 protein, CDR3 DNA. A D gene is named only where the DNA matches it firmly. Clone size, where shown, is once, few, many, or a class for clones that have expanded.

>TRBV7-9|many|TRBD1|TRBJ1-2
CASSPRQGVYGYTF
TGTGCCAGCAGCCCTAGACAGGGAGTGTATGGCTACACCTTC
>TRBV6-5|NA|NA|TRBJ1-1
CASSYSAANTEAFF
TGTGCCAGCAGTTACTCCGCAGCGAACACTGAAGCTTTCTTT
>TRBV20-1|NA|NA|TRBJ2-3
CRAGRGLTDTQYF
TGCAGGGCTGGACGGGGGCTCACGGATACGCAGTATTTT
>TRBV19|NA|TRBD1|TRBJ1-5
CASSLTGENQPQHF
TGTGCCAGTAGCCTGACAGGGGAGAATCAGCCCCAGCATTTT
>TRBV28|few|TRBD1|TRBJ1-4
CASLSRRGTGEEKLFF
TGTGCCAGCCTTTCCAGGCGAGGGACAGGGGAAGAAAAACTGTTTTTT
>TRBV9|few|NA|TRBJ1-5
CASSVGGQRNQPQHF
TGTGCCAGCAGCGTAGGAGGACAGAGAAATCAGCCCCAGCATTTT
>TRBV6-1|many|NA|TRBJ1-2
CASSESPFEGYGYTF
TGTGCCAGCAGTGAATCCCCGTTCGAGGGCTATGGCTACACCTTC
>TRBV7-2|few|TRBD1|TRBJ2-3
CASRTGSADTQYF
TGTGCCAGTAGGACAGGTTCCGCAGATACGCAGTATTTT
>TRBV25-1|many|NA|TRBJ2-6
CASSEWGSARANVLTF
TGTGCCAGCAGTGAATGGGGCAGCGCAAGGGCCAACGTCCTGACTTTC
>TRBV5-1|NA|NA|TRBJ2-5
CASSLGPIPTNEQYF
TGCGCCAGCAGCTTGGGGCCTATTCCGACCAATGAGCAGTACTTC
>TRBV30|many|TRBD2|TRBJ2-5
CAWSPLLAGVGETQYF
TGTGCCTGGAGCCCTCTACTAGCGGGGGTAGGGGAGACCCAGTACTTC
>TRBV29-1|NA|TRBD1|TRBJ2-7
CSGAGTGDEQYF
TGCAGCGGAGCCGGGACAGGGGACGAGCAGTACTTC
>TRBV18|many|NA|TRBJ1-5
CASSPPGGGNQPQHF
TGTGCCAGCTCACCACCGGGGGGTGGCAATCAGCCCCAGCATTTT
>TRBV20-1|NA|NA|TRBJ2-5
CSARTLEAETQYF
TGCAGTGCTCGTACACTAGAGGCAGAGACCCAGTACTTC
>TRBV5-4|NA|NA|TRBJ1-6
CASSEGANSPLHF
TGTGCCAGCAGCGAGGGTGCAAATTCACCCCTCCACTTT
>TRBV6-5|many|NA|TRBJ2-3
CASNRNTDTQYF
TGTGCCAGCAATAGAAACACAGATACGCAGTATTTT
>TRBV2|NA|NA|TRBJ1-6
CASSEGFPGSPPHF
TGTGCCAGCAGTGAGGGATTCCCGGGATCACCCCCCCACTTT
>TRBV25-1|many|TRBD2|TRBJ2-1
CASSDSGVYNEQFF
TGTGCCAGCAGTGATAGCGGGGTCTACAATGAGCAGTTCTTC
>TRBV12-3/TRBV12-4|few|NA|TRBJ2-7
CASSLTSSYNEQYF
TGTGCCAGCAGTTTAACCAGCTCCTACAATGAGCAGTACTTC
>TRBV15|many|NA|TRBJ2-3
CATSSETDTQYF
TGTGCCACCAGCAGCGAAACAGATACGCAGTATTTT
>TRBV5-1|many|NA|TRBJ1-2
CASSLSGNGGYTF
TGCGCCAGCAGCTTGTCTGGGAACGGCGGCTACACCTTC
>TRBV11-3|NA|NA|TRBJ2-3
CAGAQGTDTQYF
TGTGCCGGCGCCCAGGGCACAGATACGCAGTATTTT
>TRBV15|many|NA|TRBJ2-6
CATSRGWGSGANVLTF
TGTGCCACCAGCAGAGGTTGGGGCAGCGGGGCCAACGTCCTGACTTTC
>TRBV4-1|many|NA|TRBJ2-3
CASSQDLSAASTDTQYF
TGCGCCAGCAGCCAAGATCTTTCGGCTGCTAGCACAGATACGCAGTATTTT
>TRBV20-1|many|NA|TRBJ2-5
CSARIISSQETQYF
TGCAGTGCTAGAATCATATCGTCTCAAGAGACCCAGTACTTC
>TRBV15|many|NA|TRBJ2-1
CAIFELGGPYNEQFF
TGTGCCATATTTGAGCTTGGGGGTCCCTACAATGAGCAGTTCTTC
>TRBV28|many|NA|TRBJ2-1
CASSSLDSSSYNEQFF
TGTGCCAGCAGCTCCCTGGACTCCTCCTCCTACAATGAGCAGTTCTTC
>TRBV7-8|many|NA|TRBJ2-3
CASSLEPYLTSTDTQYF
TGTGCCAGCAGCTTAGAACCCTACTTGACTAGCACAGATACGCAGTATTTT
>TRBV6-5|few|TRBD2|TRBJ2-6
CASSYLRWSGADVLTF
TGTGCCAGCAGTTACCTTCGTTGGAGCGGGGCCGACGTCCTGACTTTC
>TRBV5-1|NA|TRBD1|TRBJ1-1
CASTGGRGQEIEAFF
TGCGCCAGCACCGGGGGCAGGGGGCAGGAAATTGAAGCTTTCTTT
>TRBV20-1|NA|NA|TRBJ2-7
CSASEGYEQYF
TGCAGCGCTAGCGAGGGCTACGAGCAGTACTTC
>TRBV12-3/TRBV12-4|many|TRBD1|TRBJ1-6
CASTPPAGGNSPLHF
TGTGCCAGCACCCCACCAGCAGGGGGGAATTCACCCCTCCACTTT
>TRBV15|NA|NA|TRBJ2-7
CATSRAISGPSEGQYF
TGTGCCACCAGCAGAGCTATATCCGGCCCCTCAGAAGGGCAGTACTTC
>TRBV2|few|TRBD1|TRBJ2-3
CASKGASADTQYF
TGTGCCAGCAAGGGGGCCAGCGCAGATACGCAGTATTTT
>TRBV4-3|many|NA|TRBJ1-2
CASSQGLSTAYGYTF
TGCGCCAGCAGCCAAGGACTATCCACTGCTTATGGCTACACCTTC
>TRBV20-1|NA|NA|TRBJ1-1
CSARKQSNTEAFF
TGCAGTGCCAGAAAACAGTCGAACACTGAAGCTTTCTTT
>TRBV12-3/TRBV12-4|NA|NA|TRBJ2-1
CASSPIARSSYNEQFF
TGTGCCAGCAGTCCGATAGCGCGTAGCTCCTACAATGAGCAGTTCTTC
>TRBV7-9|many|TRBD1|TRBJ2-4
CASSTGTGRLAKNIQYF
TGTGCCAGCAGCACGGGGACAGGCCGACTAGCCAAAAACATTCAGTACTTC
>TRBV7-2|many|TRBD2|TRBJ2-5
CASTPGGADGETQYF
TGTGCCAGCACTCCCGGGGGGGCCGATGGGGAGACCCAGTACTTC
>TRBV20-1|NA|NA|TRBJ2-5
CSGGTGKETQYF
TGCAGTGGTGGGACCGGGAAAGAGACCCAGTACTTC
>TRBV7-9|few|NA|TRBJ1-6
CASSLEGVGNSPLHF
TGTGCCAGCAGCTTAGAGGGTGTGGGTAATTCACCCCTCCACTTT
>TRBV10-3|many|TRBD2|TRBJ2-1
CAITGTSGVGGNEQFF
TGTGCCATCACCGGGACTAGCGGGGTCGGGGGCAATGAGCAGTTCTTC
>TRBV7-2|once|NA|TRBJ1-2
CASSLTLSRATGYGYTF
TGTGCCAGCAGCTTAACTTTAAGCCGGGCTACTGGCTATGGCTACACCTTC
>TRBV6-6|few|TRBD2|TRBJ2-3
CASSYDSLAGGRDTQYF
TGTGCCAGCAGTTACGATTCACTAGCGGGGGGTAGAGATACGCAGTATTTT
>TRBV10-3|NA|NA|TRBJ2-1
CAISWTSLNEQFF
TGTGCCATCAGTTGGACTTCCCTCAATGAGCAGTTCTTC
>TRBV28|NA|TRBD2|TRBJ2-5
CASSLGGDMGETQYF
TGTGCCAGCAGTTTAGGGGGGGATATGGGGGAGACCCAGTACTTC
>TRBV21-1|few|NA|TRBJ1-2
CASSKPSRVTFYGYTF
TGTGCCAGCAGCAAACCCTCTCGGGTTACCTTCTATGGCTACACCTTC
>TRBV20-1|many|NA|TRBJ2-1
CSASPGALYNEQFF
TGCAGTGCTTCTCCCGGGGCATTATACAATGAGCAGTTCTTC
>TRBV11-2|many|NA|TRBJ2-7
CASSLVDKQYF
TGTGCCAGCAGCTTAGTGGACAAGCAGTACTTC
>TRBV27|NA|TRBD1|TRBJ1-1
CASSPYLQGGGTEAFF
TGTGCCAGCAGTCCTTACCTACAGGGGGGTGGCACTGAAGCTTTCTTT
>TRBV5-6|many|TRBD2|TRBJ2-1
CASSYQRGEQFF
TGTGCCAGCAGCTACCAGCGGGGTGAGCAGTTCTTC
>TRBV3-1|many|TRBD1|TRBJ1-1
CASSPRDSEAFF
TGTGCCAGCAGCCCCCGGGACAGCGAAGCTTTCTTT
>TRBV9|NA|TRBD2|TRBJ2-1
CASSAPRAGGNYNEQFF
TGTGCCAGCAGCGCCCCTAGAGCGGGGGGGAATTACAATGAGCAGTTCTTC
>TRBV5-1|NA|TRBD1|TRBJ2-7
CASSHDRASYEQYF
TGCGCCAGCAGCCATGACAGGGCTTCCTACGAGCAGTACTTC